This is a list of T cell receptor beta chains from one sample in a study of cytomegalovirus exposure and HLA in healthy donors. Sequenced by immunoSEQ multiplex PCR; TCRdb stores in-frame clones only, minus some. The sample holds about 150,000 clones, around 78% seen once. The sample comprised PBMCs. These receptors were taken from a female donor in good health and CMV-seropositive. CDR3s include the opening cysteine and the closing phenylalanine or tryptophan. The order of the fields is V gene, J gene, clone size, CDR3 protein. Size values are once, few and many counts, or a class for expanded clones, and some rows have none.

v_call: TRBV30; j_call: TRBJ2-7; clone_size: .; cdr3_aa: CAWTGHRATYEQYF
v_call: TRBV19; j_call: TRBJ2-7; clone_size: .; cdr3_aa: CASSIGGGPEQYF
v_call: TRBV6-1; j_call: TRBJ2-1; clone_size: .; cdr3_aa: CAGSELRYNEQFF
v_call: TRBV5-6; j_call: TRBJ1-1; clone_size: .; cdr3_aa: CASRRESNRGLNTEAFF
v_call: TRBV6-5; j_call: TRBJ1-3; clone_size: .; cdr3_aa: CASSYSGTASGNTIYF
v_call: TRBV10-3; j_call: TRBJ1-2; clone_size: .; cdr3_aa: CAISQGWSDYGYTF
v_call: TRBV10-3; j_call: TRBJ1-5; clone_size: .; cdr3_aa: CAIKGLGNQPQHF
v_call: TRBV5-1; j_call: TRBJ2-1; clone_size: .; cdr3_aa: CASSTAGGLAGSEQFF
v_call: TRBV4-1; j_call: TRBJ2-3; clone_size: .; cdr3_aa: CASSQSRVTDTQYF
v_call: TRBV29-1; j_call: TRBJ2-5; clone_size: .; cdr3_aa: CSAGIQETQYF
v_call: TRBV4-2; j_call: TRBJ2-6; clone_size: .; cdr3_aa: CASSQDLQLGANVLTF
v_call: TRBV4-2; j_call: TRBJ2-3; clone_size: .; cdr3_aa: CASSQVGGPDTQYF
v_call: TRBV5-4; j_call: TRBJ1-1; clone_size: .; cdr3_aa: CASSSTGTGPFF
v_call: TRBV21-1; j_call: TRBJ1-2; clone_size: .; cdr3_aa: CASSSETGFSGYTF
v_call: TRBV5-1; j_call: TRBJ1-4; clone_size: .; cdr3_aa: CASRDRGATNEKLFF
v_call: TRBV10-1; j_call: TRBJ2-7; clone_size: .; cdr3_aa: CASSPSGGTPYEQYF
v_call: TRBV5-1; j_call: .; clone_size: .; cdr3_aa: CASSLGQGTGELFF
v_call: TRBV7-2; j_call: TRBJ1-5; clone_size: few; cdr3_aa: CASSSTRLTNSNQPQHF
v_call: TRBV7-2; j_call: TRBJ2-3; clone_size: .; cdr3_aa: CASSSYTDTQYF
v_call: TRBV7-2; j_call: TRBJ2-1; clone_size: .; cdr3_aa: CASSSRGASYNEQFF
v_call: TRBV7-9; j_call: TRBJ2-5; clone_size: .; cdr3_aa: CASSPGGSAGWETQYF
v_call: TRBV5-4; j_call: TRBJ2-3; clone_size: .; cdr3_aa: CASSFPRGDTQYF
v_call: TRBV7-2; j_call: TRBJ1-1; clone_size: .; cdr3_aa: CASSLFGTMNTEAFF
v_call: TRBV5-1; j_call: TRBJ2-2; clone_size: .; cdr3_aa: CASSLASGTGELFF
v_call: TRBV9; j_call: TRBJ1-3; clone_size: .; cdr3_aa: CASSAPGVGNTIYF
v_call: TRBV2; j_call: TRBJ2-7; clone_size: .; cdr3_aa: CATHRGHEQYF
v_call: TRBV5-1; j_call: TRBJ1-2; clone_size: .; cdr3_aa: CASSGRDTGSDYTF
v_call: TRBV28; j_call: TRBJ1-2; clone_size: once; cdr3_aa: CASSSISGYTF
v_call: TRBV7-9; j_call: TRBJ2-3; clone_size: .; cdr3_aa: CASRGPAVPSTDTQYF
v_call: TRBV30; j_call: TRBJ2-1; clone_size: .; cdr3_aa: CAWREGQGAYNEQFF
v_call: TRBV19; j_call: TRBJ1-3; clone_size: .; cdr3_aa: CASRLSGQANSGNTIYF
v_call: TRBV5-1; j_call: TRBJ2-2; clone_size: .; cdr3_aa: CASSWRLAGDTGELFF
v_call: TRBV5-6; j_call: TRBJ1-2; clone_size: .; cdr3_aa: CASTEFSREGRGYTF
v_call: TRBV5-1; j_call: TRBJ2-5; clone_size: .; cdr3_aa: CASSLSFRGGETQYF
v_call: TRBV9; j_call: TRBJ1-6; clone_size: once; cdr3_aa: CASSPRDNSPLHF
v_call: TRBV5-1; j_call: TRBJ2-2; clone_size: few; cdr3_aa: CASSPKLAVYTGELFF